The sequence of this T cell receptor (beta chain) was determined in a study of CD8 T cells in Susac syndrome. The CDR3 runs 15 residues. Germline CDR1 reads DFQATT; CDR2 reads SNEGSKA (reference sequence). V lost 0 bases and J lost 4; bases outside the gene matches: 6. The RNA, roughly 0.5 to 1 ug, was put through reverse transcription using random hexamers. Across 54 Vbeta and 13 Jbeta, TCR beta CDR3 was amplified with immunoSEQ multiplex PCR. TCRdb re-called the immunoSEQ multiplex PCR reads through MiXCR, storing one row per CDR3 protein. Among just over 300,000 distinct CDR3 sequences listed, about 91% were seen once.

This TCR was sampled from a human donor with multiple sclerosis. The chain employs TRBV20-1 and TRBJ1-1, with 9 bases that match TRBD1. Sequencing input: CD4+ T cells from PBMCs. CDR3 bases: TGCAGTGCTAGAGAGGGGACAGGGTTCACCACTGAAGCTTTCTTT. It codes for CSAREGTGFTTEAFF.